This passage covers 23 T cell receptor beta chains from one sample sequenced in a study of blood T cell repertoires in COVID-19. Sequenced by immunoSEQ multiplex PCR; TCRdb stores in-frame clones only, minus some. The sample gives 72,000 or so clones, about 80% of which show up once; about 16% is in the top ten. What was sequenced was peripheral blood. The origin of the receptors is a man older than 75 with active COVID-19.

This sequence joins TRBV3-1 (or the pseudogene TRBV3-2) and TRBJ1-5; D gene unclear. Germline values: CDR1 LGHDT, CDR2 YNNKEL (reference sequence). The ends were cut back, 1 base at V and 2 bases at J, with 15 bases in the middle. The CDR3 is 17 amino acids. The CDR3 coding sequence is TGTGCCAGCAGCCAAGGCGCGGCGGTGGGAGGCAATCAGCCCCAGCATTTT. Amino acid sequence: CASSQGAAVGGNQPQHF.

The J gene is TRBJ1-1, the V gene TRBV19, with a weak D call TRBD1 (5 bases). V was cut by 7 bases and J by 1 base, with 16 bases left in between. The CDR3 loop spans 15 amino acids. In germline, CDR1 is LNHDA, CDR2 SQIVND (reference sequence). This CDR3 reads CASTRAGRQNTEAFF. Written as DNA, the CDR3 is TGTGCCAGTACCAGAGCGGGACGGCAGAACACTGAAGCTTTCTTT.

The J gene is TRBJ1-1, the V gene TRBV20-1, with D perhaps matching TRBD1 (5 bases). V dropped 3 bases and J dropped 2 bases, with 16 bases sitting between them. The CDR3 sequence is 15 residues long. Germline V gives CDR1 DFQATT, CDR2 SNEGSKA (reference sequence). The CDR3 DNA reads TGCAGTGCTAGTGGGGCCCTTCTGGGTAACACTGAAGCTTTCTTT. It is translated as CSASGALLGNTEAFF.

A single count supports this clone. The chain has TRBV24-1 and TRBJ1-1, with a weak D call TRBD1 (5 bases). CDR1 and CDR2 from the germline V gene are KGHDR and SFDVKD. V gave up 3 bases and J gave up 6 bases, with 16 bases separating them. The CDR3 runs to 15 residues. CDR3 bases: TGTGCCACCAGTGATCCACACCATTCGGGGGCTGAAGCTTTCTTT. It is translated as CATSDPHHSGAEAFF.

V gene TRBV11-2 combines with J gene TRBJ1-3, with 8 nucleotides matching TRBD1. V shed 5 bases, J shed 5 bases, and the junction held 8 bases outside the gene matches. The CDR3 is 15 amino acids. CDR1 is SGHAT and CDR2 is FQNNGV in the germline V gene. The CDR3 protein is CASSRSGQGRNTIYF. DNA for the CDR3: TGTGCCAGCAGCCGGAGCGGACAGGGACGAAACACCATATATTTT.

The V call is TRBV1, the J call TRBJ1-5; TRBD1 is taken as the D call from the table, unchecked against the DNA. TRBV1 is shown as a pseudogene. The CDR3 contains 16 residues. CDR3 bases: TGCACCAGCAGCCGGAGGAGGGGGCATAGCAATCAGCCCCAGCATTTT. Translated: CTSSRRRGHSNQPQHF.

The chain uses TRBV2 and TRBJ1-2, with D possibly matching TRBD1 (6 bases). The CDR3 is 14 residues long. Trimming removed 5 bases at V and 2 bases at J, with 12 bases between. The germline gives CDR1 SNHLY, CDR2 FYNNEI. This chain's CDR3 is CASSPGTSNYGYTF. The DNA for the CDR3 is TGTGCCAGCAGTCCAGGGACAAGCAACTATGGCTACACCTTC.

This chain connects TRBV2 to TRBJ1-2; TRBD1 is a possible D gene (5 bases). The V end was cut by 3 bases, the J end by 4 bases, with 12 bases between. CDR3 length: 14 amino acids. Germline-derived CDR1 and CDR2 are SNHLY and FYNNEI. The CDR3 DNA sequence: TGTGCCAGCAGTGATATCCCAGGGATCTATGGCTACACCTTC. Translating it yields CASSDIPGIYGYTF.

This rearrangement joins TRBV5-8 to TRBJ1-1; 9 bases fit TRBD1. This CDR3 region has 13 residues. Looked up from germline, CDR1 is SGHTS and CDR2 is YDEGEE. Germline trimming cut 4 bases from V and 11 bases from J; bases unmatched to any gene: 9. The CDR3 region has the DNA TGTGCCAGCAGCATCTTACAGGGGGCACGGGCTTTCTTT. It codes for CASSILQGARAFF.

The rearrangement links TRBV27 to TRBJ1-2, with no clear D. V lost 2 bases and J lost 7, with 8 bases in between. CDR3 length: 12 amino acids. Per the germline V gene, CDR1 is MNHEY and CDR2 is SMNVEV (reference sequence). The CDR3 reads CASSLHGGGYTF. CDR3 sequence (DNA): TGTGCCAGCAGTTTACATGGAGGTGGCTACACCTTC.

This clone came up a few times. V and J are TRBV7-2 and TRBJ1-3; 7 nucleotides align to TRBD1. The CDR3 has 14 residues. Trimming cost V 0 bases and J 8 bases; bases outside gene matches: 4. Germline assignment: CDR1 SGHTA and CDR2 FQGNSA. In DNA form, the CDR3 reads TGTGCCAGCAGCTTAGCATCAGGGGGGTACACCATATATTTT. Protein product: CASSLASGGYTIYF.

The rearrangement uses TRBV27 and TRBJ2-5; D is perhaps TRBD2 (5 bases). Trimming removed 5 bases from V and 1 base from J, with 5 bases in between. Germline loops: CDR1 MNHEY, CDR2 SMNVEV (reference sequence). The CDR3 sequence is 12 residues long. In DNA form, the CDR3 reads TGTGCCAGCAGTCGGGGCCAAGAGACCCAGTACTTC. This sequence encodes CASSRGQETQYF.

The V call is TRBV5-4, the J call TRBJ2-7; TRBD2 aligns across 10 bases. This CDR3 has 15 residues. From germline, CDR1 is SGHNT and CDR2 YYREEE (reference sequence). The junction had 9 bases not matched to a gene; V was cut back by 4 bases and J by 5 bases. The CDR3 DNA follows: TGTGCCAGCAGCCCAAGCGGGAGGGCCTTTCACGAGCAGTACTTC. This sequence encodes CASSPSGRAFHEQYF.

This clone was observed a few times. CDR3 region: CASSLSGSSDTQYF. The CDR3 DNA is TGTGCCAGCAGCCTTAGCGGGAGTTCGGATACGCAGTATTTT. This chain joins TRBV4-2 and TRBJ2-3; 9 positions agree with TRBD2. CDR3 length: 14 amino acids. The germline V gene encodes CDR1 LGHNA and CDR2 YNFKEQ. The ends lost 4 bases at V and 6 bases at J; junction bases unmatched: 5.

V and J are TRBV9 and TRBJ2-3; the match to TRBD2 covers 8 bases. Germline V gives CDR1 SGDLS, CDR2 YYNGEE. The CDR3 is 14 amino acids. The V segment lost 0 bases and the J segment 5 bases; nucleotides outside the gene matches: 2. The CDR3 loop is CASSVASGGDTQYF. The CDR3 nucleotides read TGTGCCAGCAGCGTAGCCAGCGGGGGAGATACGCAGTATTTT.

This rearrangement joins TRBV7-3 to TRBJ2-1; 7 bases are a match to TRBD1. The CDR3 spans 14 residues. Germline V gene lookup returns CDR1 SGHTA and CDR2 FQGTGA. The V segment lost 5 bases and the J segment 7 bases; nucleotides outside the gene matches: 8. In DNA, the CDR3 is TGTGCCAGCAGCCTCCGACAGGGTACAAATGAGCAGTTCTTC. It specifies CASSLRQGTNEQFF.

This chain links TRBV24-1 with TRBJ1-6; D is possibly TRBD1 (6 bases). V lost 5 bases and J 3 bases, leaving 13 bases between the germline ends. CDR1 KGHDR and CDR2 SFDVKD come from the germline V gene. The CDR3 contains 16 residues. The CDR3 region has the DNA TGTGCCACCAGTGTTACAGGGCACAACTATAATTCACCCCTCCACTTT. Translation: CATSVTGHNYNSPLHF.

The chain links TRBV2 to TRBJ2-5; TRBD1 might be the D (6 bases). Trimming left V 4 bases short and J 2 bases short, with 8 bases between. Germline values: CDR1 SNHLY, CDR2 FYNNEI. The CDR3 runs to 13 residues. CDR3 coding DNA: TGTGCCAGCAGTGGGACAGCTCAAGAGACCCAGTACTTC. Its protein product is CASSGTAQETQYF.

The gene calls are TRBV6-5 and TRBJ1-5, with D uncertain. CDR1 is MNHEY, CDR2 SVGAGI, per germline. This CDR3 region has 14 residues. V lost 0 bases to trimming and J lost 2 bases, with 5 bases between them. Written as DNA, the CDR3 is TGTGCCAGCAGTTACTCGTCTGGCAATCAGCCCCAGCATTTT. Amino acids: CASSYSSGNQPQHF.

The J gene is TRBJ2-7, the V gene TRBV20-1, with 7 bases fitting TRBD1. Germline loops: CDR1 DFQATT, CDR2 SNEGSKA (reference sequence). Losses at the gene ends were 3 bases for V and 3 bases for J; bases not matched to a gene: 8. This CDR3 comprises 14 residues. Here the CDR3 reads CSASGAGGGYEQYF. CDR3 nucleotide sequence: TGCAGTGCTAGTGGGGCAGGGGGTGGCTACGAGCAGTACTTC.

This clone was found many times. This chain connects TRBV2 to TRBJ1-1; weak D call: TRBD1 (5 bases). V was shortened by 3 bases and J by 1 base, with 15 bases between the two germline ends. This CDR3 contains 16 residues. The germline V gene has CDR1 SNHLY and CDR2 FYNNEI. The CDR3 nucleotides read TGTGCCAGCAGTGAGATTAGGGGATGGGGGAACACTGAAGCTTTCTTT. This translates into CASSEIRGWGNTEAFF. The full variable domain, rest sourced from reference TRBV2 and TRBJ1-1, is EPEVTQTPSHQVTQMGQEVILRCVPISNHLYFYWYRQILGQKVEFLVSFYNNEISEKSEIFDDQFSVERPDGSNFTLKIRSTKLEDSAMYFCASSEIRGWGNTEAFFGQGTRLTVV.

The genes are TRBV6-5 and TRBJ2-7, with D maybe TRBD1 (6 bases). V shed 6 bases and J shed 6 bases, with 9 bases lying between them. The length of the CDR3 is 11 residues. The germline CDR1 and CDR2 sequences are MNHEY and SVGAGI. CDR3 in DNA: TGTGCCAGCAGGGGGGCTAGCGAGCAGTACTTC. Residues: CASRGASEQYF.

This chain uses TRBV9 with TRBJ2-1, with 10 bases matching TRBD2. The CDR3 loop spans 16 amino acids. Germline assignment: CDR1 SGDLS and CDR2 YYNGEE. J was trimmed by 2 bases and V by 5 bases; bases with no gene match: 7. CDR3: CASSFTSGITYNEQFF. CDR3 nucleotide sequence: TGTGCCAGCAGTTTTACTAGCGGGATTACCTACAATGAGCAGTTCTTC.